Listed below are T cell receptor beta chains from one sample, sequenced in a study of T cell changes during pregnancy in multiple sclerosis. The repertoire was sequenced with immunoSEQ multiplex PCR; TCRdb's copy has only in-frame clones and lacks some. Among 83,000 or so clones listed, 90% to 95% were seen once. The sequences come from peripheral blood, collected after pregnancy. The receptors come from a female donor in good health, enrolled as a control in a pregnancy study. Both conserved end residues are part of each CDR3. Fields, in order: CDR3 protein, CDR3 DNA, V gene, J gene, D gene, clone size. The D gene is left open where the match is weak. Only some rows state a clone size, as once, few, many or a class for expanded clones.

CASSPPGQGRYEQYF,TGTGCCAGCTCACCACCGGGACAGGGCCGCTACGAGCAGTACTTC,TRBV18,TRBJ2-7,TRBD1,once
CASSLAGTGGLEAFF,TGTGCCAGCAGCTTGGCCGGGACAGGGGGCTTGGAAGCTTTCTTT,TRBV5-4,TRBJ1-1,TRBD1,NA
CASSQDRGTGRGYEQYF,TGCGCCAGCAGCCAAGATAGGGGGACAGGAAGAGGCTACGAGCAGTACTTC,TRBV4-1,TRBJ2-7,TRBD1,NA
CASSSTRAGELFF,TGTGCCAGCAGTTCAACCAGGGCCGGGGAGCTGTTTTTT,TRBV6-6,TRBJ2-2,NA,once
CASIPPGGSNTQYF,TGTGCCAGTATTCCCCCCGGGGGTTCAAATACGCAGTATTTT,TRBV28,TRBJ2-3,NA,once
CSAGQGEAFF,TGCAGTGCCGGACAGGGCGAGGCTTTCTTT,TRBV20-1,TRBJ1-1,TRBD1,few
CASSFPDRPIYEQFF,TGTGCCAGCAGCTTCCCCGACAGACCAATCTATGAGCAGTTCTTC,TRBV5-6,TRBJ2-1,NA,NA
CASSPLGGYEQYF,TGTGCCAGCAGCCCTCTCGGGGGCTACGAGCAGTACTTC,TRBV7-9,TRBJ2-7,NA,NA
CASSRTGPSNQPQHF,TGTGCCAGCAGCCGAACAGGGCCTAGCAATCAGCCCCAGCATTTT,TRBV6-5,TRBJ1-5,NA,NA
CASSEYSSGIIYEQYF,TGTGCCAGCAGCGAGTACTCTAGCGGGATTATATACGAGCAGTACTTC,TRBV5-6,TRBJ2-7,TRBD2,NA
CASSPLAGGPYEQYF,TGCGCCAGCAGCCCCTTAGCGGGAGGGCCCTACGAGCAGTACTTC,TRBV5-1,TRBJ2-7,TRBD2,NA
CASTGTGGQPQHF,TGTGCCAGTACGGGGACAGGGGGCCAGCCCCAGCATTTT,TRBV19,TRBJ1-5,TRBD1,once
CASSLVGRRHTEAFF,TGTGCCAGCAGCTTAGTGGGCAGGAGGCACACTGAAGCTTTCTTT,TRBV11-2,TRBJ1-1,NA,NA